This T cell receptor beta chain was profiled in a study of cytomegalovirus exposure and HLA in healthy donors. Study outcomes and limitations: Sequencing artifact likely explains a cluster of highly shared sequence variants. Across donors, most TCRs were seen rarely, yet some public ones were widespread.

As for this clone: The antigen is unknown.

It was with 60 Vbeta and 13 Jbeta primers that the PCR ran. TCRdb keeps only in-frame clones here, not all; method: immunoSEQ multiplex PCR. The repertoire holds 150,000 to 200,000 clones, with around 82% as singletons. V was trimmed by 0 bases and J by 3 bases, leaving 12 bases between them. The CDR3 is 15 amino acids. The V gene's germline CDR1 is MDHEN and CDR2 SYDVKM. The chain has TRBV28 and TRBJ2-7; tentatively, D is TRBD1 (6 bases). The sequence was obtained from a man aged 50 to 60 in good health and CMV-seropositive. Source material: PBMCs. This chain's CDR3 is CASSLWGADFYEQYF. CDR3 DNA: TGTGCCAGCAGTTTATGGGGGGCTGACTTCTACGAGCAGTACTTC.